Listed here are 22 T cell receptor beta chains from one sample, sequenced in a study of CD8 T cells in ankylosing spondylitis. MiXCR was run by TCRdb on the 5' RACE reads, yielding one entry per CDR3 protein. The sample holds some 200,000 distinct CDR3 sequences; around 13% are singletons and the top ten take 15% to 20%. Sequencing input: blood, either unsorted or a sorted T cell fraction (not recorded which). The source is a male donor with ankylosing spondylitis or in good health (not recorded which).

J is TRBJ1-2 and V is TRBV7-6; a possible D gene is TRBD1 (5 bases). V dropped 4 bases and J dropped 8 bases, with 20 bases sitting between them. The CDR3 consists of 15 residues. The germline V gene has CDR1 SGHVS and CDR2 FNYEAQ. The DNA for the CDR3 is TGTGCCAGCAGCTCCCTTATGGGGCAGGCCTTGGGCTACACCTTC. Its translation is CASSSLMGQALGYTF.

This clonotype was seen many times. The chain has TRBV5-1 and TRBJ2-3; 9 bases line up with TRBD1. The CDR3 contains 15 residues. With 4 bases clipped from V and 2 bases from J, the junction kept 5 bases outside the gene matches. Germline lookup yields CDR1 SGHRS and CDR2 YFSETQ. The CDR3, as DNA: TGCGCCAGCAGCACGGGACAGGGCTCCACAGATACGCAGTATTTT. Its protein product is CASSTGQGSTDTQYF.

This clonotype was recorded many times. The chain is built from TRBV7-9 and TRBJ2-7, with TRBD2 matching over 7 bases. From germline, CDR1 is SEHNR and CDR2 FQNEAQ (reference sequence). The ends lost 5 bases at V and 4 bases at J; junction bases unmatched: 8. This CDR3 has 14 residues. The CDR3 loop is CASSDRDYTYEQYF. The CDR3 region has the DNA TGTGCCAGCAGCGACCGGGACTACACTTACGAGCAGTACTTC.

DNA for the CDR3: TGTGCCAGCAGCCTCCTAAGACTAGAGGGGGGCTCCTACAATGAGCAGTTCTTC. As protein: CASSLLRLEGGSYNEQFF. The V and J genes are TRBV6-1 and TRBJ2-1, with D possibly called TRBD1 or TRBD2 (6 bases each). Germline V lookup: CDR1 MNHNS, CDR2 SASEGT. Deletions cut 6 bases from V and 0 bases from J, with 21 bases between. The CDR3 runs 18 residues.

This clonotype showed up just a few times. V usage is TRBV12-3 or TRBV12-4 and J usage is TRBJ2-2, with 8 bases lining up with TRBD1. This CDR3 contains 15 residues. J lost 3 bases, V lost 5 bases, and 5 bases had no gene match. For the CDR3, the DNA is TGTGCCAGCAGTACGGACAGGGTGGACACCGGGGAGCTGTTTTTT. Its protein product is CASSTDRVDTGELFF.

This clonotype was seen a handful of times. V gene TRBV4-2 combines with J gene TRBJ2-5; no firm D call. This CDR3 is 16 amino acids long. CDR1 is LGHNA, CDR2 YNFKEQ, per germline. V lost 0 bases and J 4 bases, leaving 15 bases between the germline ends. CDR3 DNA: TGTGCCAGCAGCCAAGATAAGGTGGCCTTGGGAGAGACCCAGTACTTC. The encoded protein is CASSQDKVALGETQYF.

This clonotype was observed many times. This chain connects TRBV4-1 to TRBJ2-1; TRBD2 might be the D (5 bases). Per the germline V gene, CDR1 is MGHRA and CDR2 is YSYEKL. This CDR3 is built from 12 residues. V gave up 1 base and J gave up 7 bases, with 5 bases separating them. This chain's CDR3 is CASSQAGNEQFF. CDR3 nucleotides: TGCGCCAGCAGCCAAGCGGGGAATGAGCAGTTCTTC.

This clonotype was counted only a few times. This chain connects TRBV6-2 or TRBV6-3 to TRBJ2-2; TRBD2 agrees at 10 bases. The ends lost 8 bases at V and 6 bases at J; junction bases unmatched: 9. The CDR3 totals 15 residues. Germline V gene data show CDR1 as MNHEY and CDR2 as SVGEGT. In nucleotides, the CDR3 is TGTGCCAGCGTTCCCCTAGCGGGAGCGGCCGGGGAGCTGTTTTTT. This encodes CASVPLAGAAGELFF.

The chain has TRBV6-1 and TRBJ2-6; D call uncertain. CDR1 and CDR2 (germline): MNHNS, SASEGT. This CDR3 has 14 amino acids. V was cut by 7 bases and J by 2 bases, with 9 bases left in between. The CDR3 DNA reads TGTGCCAGCAACAAGGGCCCTGGGGCCAACGTCCTGACTTTC. It encodes CASNKGPGANVLTF.

This clonotype was counted many times. V usage is TRBV12-3 or TRBV12-4 and J usage is TRBJ1-2; D may be TRBD1 (6 bases). The ends were cut back, 6 bases at V and 6 bases at J, with 17 bases in the middle. This CDR3 spans 14 amino acids. The CDR3 nucleotides are TGTGCCAGCAGCCGGACAGTTCTTGGAGATGGCTACACCTTC. Its translation is CASSRTVLGDGYTF.

This clonotype was found many times. The chain recombines TRBV28 with TRBJ2-7; 7 bases align to TRBD1. Trimming removed 5 bases from V and 4 bases from J; junction bases left unmatched: 2. The CDR3 is 12 residues long. The germline V gene has CDR1 MDHEN and CDR2 SYDVKM. In DNA form, the CDR3 reads TGTGCCAGCAGTCCGGACAGGTACGAGCAGTACTTC. Amino acid sequence: CASSPDRYEQYF.

Details on this clonotype: Sequence at one end of the junction differs from germline and may be a read error. The gene calls are TRBV4-1 and TRBJ2-1; TRBD2 agrees at 10 bases. Germline lookup yields CDR1 MGHRA and CDR2 YSYEKL. The CDR3 is 14 amino acids. Here the CDR3 reads CASSRLAGNNEQFF. The CDR3 DNA follows: TGTGCCAGCAGTCGACTAGCGGGTAACAATGAGCAGTTCTTC.

The J gene is TRBJ2-3, the V gene TRBV20-1; D could derive from TRBD1 or TRBD2 (5 bases each). Germline lookup yields CDR1 DFQATT and CDR2 SNEGSKA (reference sequence). The CDR3 contains 16 residues. The V gene lost 5 bases and the J gene lost 3 bases, with 21 bases spanning the gap. The CDR3 here is CSAHVRGVVNTDTQYF. CDR3 bases: TGCAGTGCTCACGTTAGGGGAGTAGTCAATACAGATACGCAGTATTTT.

This clonotype occurred a few times. V is TRBV6-1 and J is TRBJ2-3; no reliable D call. Trimming removed 7 bases from V and 6 bases from J, with 14 bases in between. The CDR3 is made up of 13 amino acids. The V gene's germline CDR1 is MNHNS and CDR2 SASEGT. The CDR3: CASNDGGWDTQYF. The CDR3, as DNA: TGTGCCAGCAACGACGGTGGTTGGGATACGCAGTATTTT.

The sample holds a few counts of this clonotype. The chain is built from TRBV4-1 and TRBJ2-7; D gene uncertain. The V end lost 5 bases, the J end lost 6 bases, and 14 bases lay between the germline ends. Germline V gene data show CDR1 as MGHRA and CDR2 as YSYEKL. The CDR3 runs 13 residues. The CDR3 DNA sequence: TGCGCCAGCAGCTACCGTCTGGGCGCCGAGCAGTACTTC. Residues: CASSYRLGAEQYF.

As DNA, the CDR3 is TGTGCCAGCAGTTCACAGGGGGCCGGGGAGCTGTTTTTT. This codes for CASSSQGAGELFF. The chain joins TRBV2 to TRBJ2-2; 8 bases map to TRBD1. The CDR3 contains 13 residues. The trim removed 5 bases at V and 6 bases at J, leaving 2 bases unmatched. Germline CDR1 is SNHLY and CDR2 is FYNNEI.

V usage is TRBV7-9 and J usage is TRBJ1-1, with TRBD1 matching 9 bases. The ends lost 5 bases at V and 0 bases at J; junction bases unmatched: 4. The germline CDR1 and CDR2 sequences are SEHNR and FQNEAQ (reference sequence). The CDR3 is 15 residues long. CDR3 coding DNA: TGTGCCAGCAGCATACAGGGGGCCGTGAACACTGAAGCTTTCTTT. Its translation is CASSIQGAVNTEAFF.

This clonotype was detected ten times or more. The CDR3 region has the DNA TGTGCCAGCAGTTTATATGGCAATGAGCAGTTCTTC. Its protein product is CASSLYGNEQFF. This rearrangement joins TRBV27 to TRBJ2-1, with D hard to call. Trimming pared 1 base from V and 6 bases from J, leaving 4 bases between. The CDR3 is 12 residues long. CDR1 MNHEY and CDR2 SMNVEV come from the germline V gene (reference sequence).

This clonotype was detected only a few times. The rearrangement links TRBV4-1 to TRBJ2-5; D may be TRBD2 (5 bases). CDR3 size: 15 residues. The V and J ends lost 4 bases and 3 bases respectively, with 15 bases between them. CDR1 and CDR2 (germline): MGHRA, YSYEKL. DNA of the CDR3: TGCGCCAGCAGCCCCGGGTGGGCGGAGGAAGAGACCCAGTACTTC. It encodes CASSPGWAEEETQYF.

This clonotype was found many times. The chain has TRBV10-3 and TRBJ2-7; D ambiguous. Germline V gene data show CDR1 as ENHRY and CDR2 as SYGVKD. The CDR3 length is 16 residues. Trimming removed 3 bases at V and 2 bases at J, with 17 bases between. In nucleotides, the CDR3 is TGTGCCATCAGTGACCAGCGCCTAGTATCTACCTACGAGCAGTACTTC. The encoded protein is CAISDQRLVSTYEQYF.

V is TRBV6-2 or TRBV6-3 and J is TRBJ2-1; D is ambiguous. This CDR3 is 13 amino acids long. From germline, CDR1 is MNHEY and CDR2 SVGEGT. V dropped 3 bases and J dropped 3 bases, with 6 bases sitting between them. This CDR3 reads CASSYTDYNEQFF. CDR3 coding DNA: TGTGCCAGCAGTTATACGGACTACAATGAGCAGTTCTTC.

This chain links TRBV27 with TRBJ2-1, with D unresolved. CDR1 MNHEY and CDR2 SMNVEV come from the germline V gene (reference sequence). The CDR3 sequence is 16 residues long. V was cut by 0 bases and J by 7 bases, with 16 bases left in between. In DNA form, the CDR3 reads TGTGCCAGCAGTTTATCGAAGAGGCTTCTAGGAAATGAGCAGTTCTTC. This codes for CASSLSKRLLGNEQFF.